The T cell receptor beta chain described here comes from a study of blood T cell repertoires in COVID-19 (dated by TCRdb to the early 2020s). Regarding the complete study: Collaborator samples came from the United States, Italy and Spain and covered acute and convalescent phases of COVID-19. The material from the prospective study consisted of cDNA or gDNA derived from T cells, B-cell-depleted T cells, or PBMCs. Subjects who had been exposed to COVID-19, were actively infected with it, or had recovered from it provided the deeply sampled blood TCRbeta repertoires that made up the dataset. The repertoires were released in a freely available public database meant as a resource for research on the immune response to SARS-CoV-2. Samples were obtained from the ongoing ImmuneRACE study (first 160 participants) and from 1,254 subjects provided by 6 global collaborators. Sample metadata almost always included a de-identified subject ID, COVID-19 status, age in years and sex. Where available, HLA class I and class II types were obtained from metadata supplied by the sample provider rather than from assay-based typing. General findings and caveats noted by the study authors: Clinical and demographic metadata were provided uncurated, with the amount varying by source and participant.

TCRbeta CDR3 regions were amplified from genomic DNA by means of the immunoSEQ Assay, a bias-controlled multiplex PCR. Per the source publication's procedure: Within the assay, amplification of reference gene primers was used to estimate how many nucleated cells each sample contained. To quantify the absolute abundance of each unique TCRbeta CDR3 rearrangement, sequence reads were collapsed and filtered. For each sample, productive Simpson clonality was calculated by taking the square root of Simpson's diversity index across productive rearrangements. TCRdb's version of the immuneACCESS table is confined to in-frame rearrangements and falls short of the full clone set. An unresolved V gene accounts for under half of the shortfall where checked; the remainder is of unknown origin. The V and J calls and clone size come from that table; D and trimming were worked out from the DNA. This sample holds around 200,000 clones; about 90% were observed only once. The top ten hold 2% to 2.5% of the sample.

Including the terminal cysteine and phenylalanine, the CDR3 comprises 14 residues. Here the CDR3 DNA is all that survives: 42 bases in frame from base 1. CDR1 and CDR2, per the germline V gene, are KGHSH and LQKENI. V lost 3 bases and J lost 5 bases, and the count of bases not matched to a germline gene is 4. Each collaborating institution followed its own protocols to collect whole blood in K2EDTA tubes. For TCRbeta analysis, collaborators shipped samples as frozen whole blood, isolated PBMCs, or DNA extracted from either of those sample types. A note on this clone: It has no known antigen specificity. No quality values exist for individual bases; no much larger clone is one base distant.

The sequence joins TRBV18 to TRBJ1-1; 9 middle bases align to TRBD1. The sample taken for sequencing was peripheral blood. This sequence originates from a woman between 45 and 60 years old with acute or convalescent COVID-19. The CDR3 region has the sequence CASSPNDRGTEAFF. The DNA is as follows: TGTGCCAGCTCACCTAATGACAGGGGGACTGAAGCTTTCTTT.